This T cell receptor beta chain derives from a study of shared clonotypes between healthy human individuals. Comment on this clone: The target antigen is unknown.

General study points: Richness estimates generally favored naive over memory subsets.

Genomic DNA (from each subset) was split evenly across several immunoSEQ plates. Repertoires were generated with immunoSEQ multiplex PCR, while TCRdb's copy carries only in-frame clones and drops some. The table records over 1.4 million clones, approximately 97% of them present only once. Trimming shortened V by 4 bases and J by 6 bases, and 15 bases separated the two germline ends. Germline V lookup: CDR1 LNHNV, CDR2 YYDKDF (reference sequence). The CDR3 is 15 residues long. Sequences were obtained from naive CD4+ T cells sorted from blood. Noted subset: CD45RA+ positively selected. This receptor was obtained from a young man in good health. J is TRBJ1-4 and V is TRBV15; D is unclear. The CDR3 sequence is CATSTATLRDEKLFF. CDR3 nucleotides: TGTGCCACCAGCACCGCGACCTTGCGTGATGAAAAACTGTTTTTT.